This T cell receptor beta chain was found in a study of beta chain features in type 1 diabetes. Across the study: Investigators examined some 100,000,000 sorted cells across all samples.

The CDR3 loop spans 14 amino acids. Trimming removed 4 bases at V and 3 bases at J, with 13 bases between. CDR1 MNHEY and CDR2 SVGAGI come from the germline V gene. In its sample, this clone was seen a few times. What it binds is not known. Study observations and caveats: Compared with healthy donors, patients appeared to share more similar naive, central memory and regulatory TCRB repertoires. Type 1 diabetes patients had moderately but significantly shorter TCRB CDR3s in all four CD4+ subsets. Cells with high TCR expression could be over-represented when cDNA is sequenced.

The entirety of the isolated RNA underwent reverse transcription, so expressed TCRB transcripts were sequenced. Assay used: immunoSEQ multiplex PCR; TCRdb lists only in-frame clones, some missing. The sample contains a few hundred thousand clones, around 12% of which appear only once. This chain connects TRBV6-5 to TRBJ2-7; the D gene is possibly TRBD1 (6 bases). The sequence was obtained from a man between 18 and 29 years old in good health. Material for sequencing was naive CD4+ T cells from blood. This CDR3 is CASSLGTSLYEQYF. In nucleotides, the CDR3 is TGTGCCAGCAGTTTAGGGACAAGCCTCTACGAGCAGTACTTC.